This T cell receptor beta chain emerged from a study of blood T cell repertoires in COVID-19. Study details: Sites in the United States, Italy and Spain provided acute and convalescent COVID-19 samples. Sources were T cells, B-cell-depleted T cells, or PBMCs; the material itself was cDNA or gDNA.

Data came from immunoSEQ multiplex PCR; TCRdb stores just in-frame clones and leaves some out. Of roughly 91,000 clones listed, 79% are singletons. J was trimmed by 4 bases and V by 7 bases; bases with no gene match: 6. Germline V gene sequence: CDR1 SGHDT, CDR2 YYEEEE. CDR3 length: 14 amino acids. The sequence came from a man between 65 and 79 years old with acute or convalescent COVID-19. V usage is TRBV5-6 and J usage is TRBJ1-1; TRBD1 matches at 11 bases. Source material: peripheral blood. The DNA for the CDR3 is TGTGCCAGCCGTCGGGGGACAGGGGGCACTGAAGCTTTCTTT. This sequence encodes CASRRGTGGTEAFF.